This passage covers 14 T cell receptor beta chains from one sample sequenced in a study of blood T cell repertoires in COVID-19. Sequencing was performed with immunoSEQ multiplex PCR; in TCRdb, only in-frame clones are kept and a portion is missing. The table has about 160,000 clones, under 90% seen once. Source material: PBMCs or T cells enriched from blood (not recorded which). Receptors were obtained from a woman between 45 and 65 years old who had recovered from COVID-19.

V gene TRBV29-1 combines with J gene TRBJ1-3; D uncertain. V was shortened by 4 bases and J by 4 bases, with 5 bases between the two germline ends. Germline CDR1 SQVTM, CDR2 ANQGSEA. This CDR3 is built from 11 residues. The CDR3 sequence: CSVGLGNTIYF. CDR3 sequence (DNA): TGCAGCGTTGGACTCGGAAACACCATATATTTT. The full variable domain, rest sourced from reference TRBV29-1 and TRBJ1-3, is SAVISQKPSRDICQRGTSLTIQCQVDSQVTMMFWYRQQPGQSLTLIATANQGSEATYESGFVIDKFPISRPNLTFSTLTVSNMSPEDSSIYLCSVGLGNTIYFGEGSWLTVV.

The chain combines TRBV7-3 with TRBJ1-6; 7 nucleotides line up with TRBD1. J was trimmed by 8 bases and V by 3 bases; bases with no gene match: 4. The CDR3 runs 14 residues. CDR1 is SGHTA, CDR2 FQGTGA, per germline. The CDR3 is CASSFGRGDSPLHF. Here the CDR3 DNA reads TGTGCCAGCAGCTTTGGCAGGGGGGATTCACCCCTCCACTTT.

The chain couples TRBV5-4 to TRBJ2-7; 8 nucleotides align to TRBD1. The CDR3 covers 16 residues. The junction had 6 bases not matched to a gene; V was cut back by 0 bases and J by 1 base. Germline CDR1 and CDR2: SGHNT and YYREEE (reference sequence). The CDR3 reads CASSLGQGQGSYEQYF. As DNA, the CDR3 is TGTGCCAGCAGCTTGGGACAAGGACAGGGATCCTACGAGCAGTACTTC.

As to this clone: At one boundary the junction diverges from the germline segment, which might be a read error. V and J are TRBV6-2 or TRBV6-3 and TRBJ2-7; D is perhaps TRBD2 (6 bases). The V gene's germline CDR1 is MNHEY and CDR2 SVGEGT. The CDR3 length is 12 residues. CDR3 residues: CASSYPTGLKNF. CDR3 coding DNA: TGTGCCAGCAGTTACCCGACGGGACTCAAAAACTTC.

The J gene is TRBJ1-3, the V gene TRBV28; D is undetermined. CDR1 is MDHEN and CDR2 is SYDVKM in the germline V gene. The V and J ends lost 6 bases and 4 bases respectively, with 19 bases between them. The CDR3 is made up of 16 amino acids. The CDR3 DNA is TGTGCCAGCAGCGACCCCGATACCCCGGGGGGAAACACCATATATTTT. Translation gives CASSDPDTPGGNTIYF.

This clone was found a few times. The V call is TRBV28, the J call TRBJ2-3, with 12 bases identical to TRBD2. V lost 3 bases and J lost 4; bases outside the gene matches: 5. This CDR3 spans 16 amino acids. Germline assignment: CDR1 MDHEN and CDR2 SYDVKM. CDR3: CASSLLLAGGADTQYF. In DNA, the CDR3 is TGTGCCAGCAGTTTGTTACTAGCGGGGGGCGCAGATACGCAGTATTTT.

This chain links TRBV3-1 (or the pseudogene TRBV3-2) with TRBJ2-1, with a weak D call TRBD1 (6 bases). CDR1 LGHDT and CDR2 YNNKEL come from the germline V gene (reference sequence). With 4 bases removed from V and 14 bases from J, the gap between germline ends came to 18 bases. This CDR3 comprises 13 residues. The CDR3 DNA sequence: TGTGCCAGCAGCCTCAGGGGTGTTGCGTTTGAGTTCTTC. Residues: CASSLRGVAFEFF.

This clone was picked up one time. CDR3 loop: CASSFGGLAPETQYF. The CDR3, as DNA: TGCGCCAGCAGCTTCGGGGGACTAGCCCCCGAGACCCAGTACTTC. This sequence joins TRBV5-1 and TRBJ2-5; 9 nucleotides match TRBD2. After removal of 2 bases from V and 5 bases from J, the junction contained 7 bases not matched to a gene. This CDR3 region has 15 residues. The germline CDR1 and CDR2 sequences are SGHRS and YFSETQ.

The CDR3 reads CASSVETGAGNTIYF. CDR3 sequence (DNA): TGTGCCAGCAGCGTAGAGACAGGGGCGGGAAACACCATATATTTT. The chain has TRBV9 and TRBJ1-3, with TRBD1 matching 8 bases. The CDR3 consists of 15 residues. In germline, CDR1 is SGDLS, CDR2 YYNGEE. V gave up 0 bases and J gave up 4 bases; unmatched junction bases: 3.

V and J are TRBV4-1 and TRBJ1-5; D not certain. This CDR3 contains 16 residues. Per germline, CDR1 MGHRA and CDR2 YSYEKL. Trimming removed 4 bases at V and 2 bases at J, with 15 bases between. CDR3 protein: CASSPSAATGNQPQHF. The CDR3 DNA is TGCGCCAGCAGCCCCAGTGCAGCGACGGGCAATCAGCCCCAGCATTTT.

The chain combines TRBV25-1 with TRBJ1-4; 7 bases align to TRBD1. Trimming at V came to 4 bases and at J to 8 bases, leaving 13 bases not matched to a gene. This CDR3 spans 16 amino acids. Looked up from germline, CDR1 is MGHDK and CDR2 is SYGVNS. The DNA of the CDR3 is TGTGCCAGCAGTGGAAACACAGGGGTAGTAAGAGAAAAACTGTTTTTT. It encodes CASSGNTGVVREKLFF.

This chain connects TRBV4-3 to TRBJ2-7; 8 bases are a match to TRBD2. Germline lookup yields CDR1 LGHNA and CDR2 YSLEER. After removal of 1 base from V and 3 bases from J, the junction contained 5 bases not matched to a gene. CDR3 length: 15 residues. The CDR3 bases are TGCGCCAGCAGCCAAGTCACGGGGGGGAGCTACGAGCAGTACTTC. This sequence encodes CASSQVTGGSYEQYF.

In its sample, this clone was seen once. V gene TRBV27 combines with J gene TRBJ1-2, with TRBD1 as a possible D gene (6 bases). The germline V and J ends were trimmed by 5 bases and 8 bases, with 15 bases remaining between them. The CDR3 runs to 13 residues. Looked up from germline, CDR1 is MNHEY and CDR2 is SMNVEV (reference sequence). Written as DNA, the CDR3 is TGTGCCAGCAGTGGAACAGGGTCGGGGGGCTACACCTTC. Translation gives CASSGTGSGGYTF.

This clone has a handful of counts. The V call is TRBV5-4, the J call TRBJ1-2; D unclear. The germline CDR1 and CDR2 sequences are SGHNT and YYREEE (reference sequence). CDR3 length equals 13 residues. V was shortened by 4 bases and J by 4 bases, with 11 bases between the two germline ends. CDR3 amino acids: CASSTYGVYGYTF. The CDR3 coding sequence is TGTGCCAGCAGCACTTACGGGGTCTATGGCTACACCTTC.